This TCR beta chain is from a study of OX40 agonist ivuxolimab in advanced cancers. Study-wide context: Three patients, one with hepatocellular carcinoma and two with cutaneous melanoma, achieved partial responses. Study-level results: CD4+ and CD8+ T cells in blood underwent clonal expansion by week 6 at 0.1 to 3.0 mg/kg.

The assay was immunoSEQ multiplex PCR, and TCRdb's table has in-frame clones only and misses some. Of 83,000 or so clones listed, 90% were seen once; the top ten hold roughly 0.72%. A remark on this clone: Its specificity is not known.

The junction had 8 bases not matched to a gene; V was cut back by 5 bases and J by 5 bases. The CDR3 consists of 15 residues. The germline CDR1 and CDR2 sequences are SGHAT and FQNNGV. The sample consisted of CD4+ or CD8+ T cells sorted from blood, taken in a trial of the OX40 agonist ivuxolimab. The source of this sequence is an adult with an advanced solid tumor such as melanoma, head and neck, liver or kidney cancer. V usage is TRBV11-2 and J usage is TRBJ2-7, with 11 nucleotides matching TRBD2. The CDR3 sequence: CASSTTSGRGHEQYF. The CDR3 nucleotides read TGTGCCAGCAGCACCACTAGCGGGAGAGGGCACGAGCAGTACTTC.